This T cell receptor beta chain stems from a study of Ad26.COV2.S vaccination and SARS-CoV-2 variants (dated by TCRdb to about 2021). In terms of the full investigation: Vaccine-arm donors came from COV1001, a multicentre, randomized, double-blind, placebo-controlled phase I-IIa trial of Ad26.COV2.S in healthy adults. Investigators did not know the trial group allocation while performing experiments and assessing outcomes. TCRbeta repertoire sequencing served as the tool for gauging how specific and how broad the SARS-CoV-2-reactive T cell receptors were following Ad26.COV2.S vaccination. The TCR-sequenced set comprised around 32 samples: some 20 Ad26.COV2.S vaccine recipients, 5 placebo recipients and 8 SARS-CoV-2 convalescent individuals. Dosing of Ad26.COV2.S was intramuscular, at either 5x10^10 or 1x10^11 viral particles, delivered as one shot or as two shots spaced 56 days apart. Trial participants were randomized into five groups of five: low-dose or high-dose Ad26.COV2.S given once or twice, or placebo on both occasions.

This specimen's treatment or condition label, interpreted: roughly 20 received Ad26.COV2.S at low or high dose, single or two shots; about five received placebo; per-sample allocation not given. Repertoires of vaccine and placebo recipients were sequenced from samples collected on day 63 after the first injection. Between 29 July and 7 August 2020, Cohort 1b enrolled 25 adults aged 18-55 years at one site in Boston, USA. Ad26.COV2.S was a replication-incompetent adenovirus type 26 vector expressing a prefusion-stabilized SARS-CoV-2 spike protein from the original Wuhan strain. Beyond this particular receptor, the publication reports: Vaccine and placebo recipients had comparable non-spike TCR breadth, which fits with the vaccine containing only spike. According to the authors, total T cell responses may have been underestimated by the TCR breadth and depth analyses. Comparing responses between vaccine doses or regimens was not something the study was powered to do. After vaccination, substantial breadth of spike-specific CD8+ and CD4+ T cell responses was reported. Compared with placebo recipients, Ad26.COV2.S recipients showed higher spike-specific TCR breadth (P = 0.0014).

Worth noting for this clone: Its recognized antigen is unknown. Qualities for individual bases were not recorded, and no much larger clone is one base off.

The immunoSEQ Assay was used to sequence TCRbeta CDR3 regions. After extraction, genomic DNA underwent amplification by bias-controlled multiplex PCR, followed by high-throughput sequencing. The published analysis was carried out like this. Collapsing and filtering of sequences were performed to quantify the absolute abundance of each unique TCRbeta CDR3 region. T cell fraction was estimated by normalization of TCRbeta template counts to usable DNA, with usable DNA being measured through amplification of reference genes present in all nucleated cells. Repertoire TCRs were annotated as SARS-CoV-2-specific when V gene, CDR3 amino acid sequence and J gene were exactly matched to a known reactive TCR set. The reference SARS-CoV-2 TCR set was derived from MIRA and filtered for enrichment in COVID-19-positive ImmuneCODE repertoires, a step that removed public or cross-reactive TCRs. Using the MIRA antigens, annotated TCRs were further analysed by specific ORF or by position within an ORF. Depth was the summed frequency of annotated unique rearrangements, while breadth was defined as annotated unique rearrangements over total unique productive rearrangements. TCR breadth was compared between groups using two-sided Wilcoxon rank-sum tests. TCRdb stores this immuneACCESS table with in-frame sequences only. Part of the clones is absent; in the studies checked, under half of the shortfall reflects unresolved V genes, and no reason is known for the rest. Clone size and V and J calls were adopted from that table, with D and trimming inferred from the DNA. This sample gives about 350,000 clones in total; 75% to 90% of them show up just once. Around 10% of the sample comes from the top ten.

The source of this sequence is a person between 18 and 60 years old who received the Ad26.COV2.S COVID-19 vaccine or a placebo. This sample comprised peripheral blood, obtained in a trial of Ad26.COV2.S vaccine versus placebo.

The CDR3 region: CASSLQVTNQPQHF. The nucleotides read TGTGCCAGCAGTTTACAGGTTACCAATCAGCCCCAGCATTTT. Recombination joined TRBV6-5 with TRBJ1-5, and TRBD1 may be the D gene, going by 5 matching bases. V lost 4 bases and J lost 3 bases; the stretch between them is 10 bases long. The CDR3 numbers 14 residues from cysteine through phenylalanine. Only CDR3 DNA is held: 42 bases, read in frame from base 1. The germline V gene specifies MNHEY as CDR1 and SVGAGI as CDR2.